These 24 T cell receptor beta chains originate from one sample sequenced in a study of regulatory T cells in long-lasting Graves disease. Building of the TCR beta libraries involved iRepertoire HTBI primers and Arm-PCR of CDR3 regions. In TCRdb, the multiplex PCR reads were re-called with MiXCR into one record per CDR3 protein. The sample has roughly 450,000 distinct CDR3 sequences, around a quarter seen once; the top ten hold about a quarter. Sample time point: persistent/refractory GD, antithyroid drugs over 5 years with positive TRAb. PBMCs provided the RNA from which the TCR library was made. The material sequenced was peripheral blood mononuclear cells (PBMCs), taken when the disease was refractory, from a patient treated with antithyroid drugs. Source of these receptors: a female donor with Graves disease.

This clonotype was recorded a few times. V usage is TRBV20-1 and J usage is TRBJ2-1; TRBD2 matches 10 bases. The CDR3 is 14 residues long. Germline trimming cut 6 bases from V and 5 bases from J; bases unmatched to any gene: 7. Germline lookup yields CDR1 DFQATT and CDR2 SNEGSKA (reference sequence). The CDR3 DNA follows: TGCAGTGCGGGGGGTAGCGGGAGGCACAATGAGCAGTTCTTC. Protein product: CSAGGSGRHNEQFF.

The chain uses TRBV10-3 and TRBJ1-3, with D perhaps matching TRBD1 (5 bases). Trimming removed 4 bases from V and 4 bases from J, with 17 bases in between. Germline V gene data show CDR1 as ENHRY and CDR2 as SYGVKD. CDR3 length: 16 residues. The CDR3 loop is CAISGREGVVGNTIYF. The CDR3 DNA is TGTGCCATCAGTGGAAGAGAAGGGGTGGTCGGAAACACCATATATTTT.

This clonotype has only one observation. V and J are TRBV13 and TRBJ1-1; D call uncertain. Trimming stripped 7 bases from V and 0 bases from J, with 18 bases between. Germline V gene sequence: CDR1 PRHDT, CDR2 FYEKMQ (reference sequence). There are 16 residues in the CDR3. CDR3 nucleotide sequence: TGTGCCAGCACCCGCCAGTGGGTGAGTATGAACACTGAAGCTTTCTTT. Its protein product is CASTRQWVSMNTEAFF.

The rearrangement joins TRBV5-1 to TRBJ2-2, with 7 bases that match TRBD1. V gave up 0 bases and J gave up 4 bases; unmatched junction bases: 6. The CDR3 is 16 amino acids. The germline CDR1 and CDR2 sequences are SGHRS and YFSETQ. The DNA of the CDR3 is TGCGCCAGCAGCTTGGTACTGGGACAGCTCACCGGGGAGCTGTTTTTT. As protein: CASSLVLGQLTGELFF.

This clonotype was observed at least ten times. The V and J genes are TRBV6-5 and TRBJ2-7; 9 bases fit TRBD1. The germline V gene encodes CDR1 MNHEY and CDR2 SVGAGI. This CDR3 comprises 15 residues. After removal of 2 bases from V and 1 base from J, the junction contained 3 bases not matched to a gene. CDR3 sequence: CASSYGTGISYEQYF. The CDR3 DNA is TGTGCCAGCAGTTACGGGACAGGGATTTCCTACGAGCAGTACTTC.

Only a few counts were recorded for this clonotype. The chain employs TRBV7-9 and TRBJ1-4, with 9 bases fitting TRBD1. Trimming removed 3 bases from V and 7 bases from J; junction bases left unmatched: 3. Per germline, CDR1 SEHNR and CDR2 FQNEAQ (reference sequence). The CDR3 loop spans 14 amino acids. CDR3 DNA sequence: TGTGCCAGCAGCTTGGACAGGGGTTTTGAAAAACTGTTTTTT. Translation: CASSLDRGFEKLFF.

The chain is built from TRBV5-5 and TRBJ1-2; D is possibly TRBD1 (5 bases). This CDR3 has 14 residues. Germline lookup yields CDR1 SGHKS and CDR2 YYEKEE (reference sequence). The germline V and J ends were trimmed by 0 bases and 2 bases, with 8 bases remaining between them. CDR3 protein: CASSLGRVNYGYTF. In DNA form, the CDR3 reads TGTGCCAGCAGCTTGGGCAGGGTGAACTATGGCTACACCTTC.

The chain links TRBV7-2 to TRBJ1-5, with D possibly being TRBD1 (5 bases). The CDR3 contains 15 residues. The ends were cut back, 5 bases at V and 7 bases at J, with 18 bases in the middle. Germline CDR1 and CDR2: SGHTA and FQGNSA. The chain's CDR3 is CASSPPGAGNQPQHF. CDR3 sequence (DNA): TGTGCCAGCAGCCCCCCCGGGGCAGGGAACCAGCCCCAGCATTTT.

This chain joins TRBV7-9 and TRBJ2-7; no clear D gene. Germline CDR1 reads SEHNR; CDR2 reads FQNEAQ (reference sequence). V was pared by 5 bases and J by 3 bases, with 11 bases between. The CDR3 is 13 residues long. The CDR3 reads CASSPSRSYEQYF. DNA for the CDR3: TGTGCCAGCAGCCCCTCGAGGAGCTACGAGCAGTACTTC.

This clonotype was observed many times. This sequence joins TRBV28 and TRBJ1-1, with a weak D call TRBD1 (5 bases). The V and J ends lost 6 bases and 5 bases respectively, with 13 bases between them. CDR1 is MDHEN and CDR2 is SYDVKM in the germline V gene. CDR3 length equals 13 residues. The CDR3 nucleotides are TGTGCCAGCAGCGACCCGGGGCGGACTGAAGCTTTCTTT. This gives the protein CASSDPGRTEAFF.

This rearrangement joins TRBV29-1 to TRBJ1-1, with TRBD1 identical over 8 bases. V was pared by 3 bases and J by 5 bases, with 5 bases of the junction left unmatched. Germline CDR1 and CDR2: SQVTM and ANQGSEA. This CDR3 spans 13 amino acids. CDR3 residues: CSVDPGGWTEAFF. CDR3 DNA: TGCAGCGTTGACCCAGGGGGCTGGACTGAAGCTTTCTTT.

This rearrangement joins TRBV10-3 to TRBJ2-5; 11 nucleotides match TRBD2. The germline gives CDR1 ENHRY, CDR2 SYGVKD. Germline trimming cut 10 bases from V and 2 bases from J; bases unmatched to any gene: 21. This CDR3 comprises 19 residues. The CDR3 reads CATAGPDSGRAKVQETQYF. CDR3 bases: TGTGCCACCGCGGGACCGGATAGCGGGAGGGCCAAAGTGCAAGAGACCCAGTACTTC.

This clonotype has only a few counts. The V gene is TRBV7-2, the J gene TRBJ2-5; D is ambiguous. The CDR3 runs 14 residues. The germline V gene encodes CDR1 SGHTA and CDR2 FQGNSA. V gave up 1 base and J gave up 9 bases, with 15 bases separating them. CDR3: CASSLEGSPLPQYF. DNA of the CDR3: TGTGCCAGCAGCTTAGAAGGTAGCCCCCTCCCCCAGTACTTC.

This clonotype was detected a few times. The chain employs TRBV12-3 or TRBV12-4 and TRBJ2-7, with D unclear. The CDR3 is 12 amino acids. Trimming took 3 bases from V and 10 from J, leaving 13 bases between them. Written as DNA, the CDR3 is TGTGCCAGCAGTTTTCCCGGTGGCGGACAGTACTTC. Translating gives CASSFPGGGQYF.

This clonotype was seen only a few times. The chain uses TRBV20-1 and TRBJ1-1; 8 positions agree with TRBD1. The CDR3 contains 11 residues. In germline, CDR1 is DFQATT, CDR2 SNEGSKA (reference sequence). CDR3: CRLGQGPEAFF. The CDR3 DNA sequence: TGCAGGCTAGGACAGGGACCTGAAGCTTTCTTT.

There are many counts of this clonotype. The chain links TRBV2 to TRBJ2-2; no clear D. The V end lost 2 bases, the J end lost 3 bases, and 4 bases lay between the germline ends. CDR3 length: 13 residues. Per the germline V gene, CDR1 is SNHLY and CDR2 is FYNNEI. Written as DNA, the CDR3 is TGTGCCAGCAGTGAACAATACACCGGGGAGCTGTTTTTT. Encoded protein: CASSEQYTGELFF.

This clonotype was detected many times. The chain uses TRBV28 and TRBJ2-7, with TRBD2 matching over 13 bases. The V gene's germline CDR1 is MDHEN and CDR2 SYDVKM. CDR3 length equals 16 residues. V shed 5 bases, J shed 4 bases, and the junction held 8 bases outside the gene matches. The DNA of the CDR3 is TGTGCCAGCAGTCCAATAGGACTAGCGGGAGAGTACGAGCAGTACTTC. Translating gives CASSPIGLAGEYEQYF.

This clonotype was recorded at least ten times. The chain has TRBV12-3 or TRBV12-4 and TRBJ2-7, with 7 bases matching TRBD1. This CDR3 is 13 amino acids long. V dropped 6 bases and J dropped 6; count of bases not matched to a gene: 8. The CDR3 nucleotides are TGTGCCAGCAGCAGACAGGGTTTCGGCGAGCAGTACTTC. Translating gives CASSRQGFGEQYF.

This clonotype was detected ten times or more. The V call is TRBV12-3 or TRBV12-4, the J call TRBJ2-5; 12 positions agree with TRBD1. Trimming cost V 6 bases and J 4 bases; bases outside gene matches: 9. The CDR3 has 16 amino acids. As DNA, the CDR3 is TGTGCCAGCAGGGCCGGGACAGGGGGCGCAGGAGAGACCCAGTACTTC. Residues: CASRAGTGGAGETQYF.

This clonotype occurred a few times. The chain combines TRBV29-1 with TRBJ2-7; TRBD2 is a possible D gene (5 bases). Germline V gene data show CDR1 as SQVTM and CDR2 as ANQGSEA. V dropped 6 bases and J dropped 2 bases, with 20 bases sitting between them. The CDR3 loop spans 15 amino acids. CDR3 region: CSVRGLTSVPYEQYF. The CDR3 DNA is TGCAGCGTCCGAGGGCTTACTAGTGTTCCCTACGAGCAGTACTTC.

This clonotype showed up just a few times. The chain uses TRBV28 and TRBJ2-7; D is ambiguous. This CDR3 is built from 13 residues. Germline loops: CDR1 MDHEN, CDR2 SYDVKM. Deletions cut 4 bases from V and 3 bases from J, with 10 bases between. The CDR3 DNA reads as TGTGCCAGCAGTTCGACCCGATTCTACGAGCAGTACTTC. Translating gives CASSSTRFYEQYF.

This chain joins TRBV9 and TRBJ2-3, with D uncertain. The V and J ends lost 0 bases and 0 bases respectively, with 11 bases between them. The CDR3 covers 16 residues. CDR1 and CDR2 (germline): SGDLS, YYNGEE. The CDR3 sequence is CASSVAGGTSTDTQYF. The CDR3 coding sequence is TGTGCCAGCAGCGTAGCGGGCGGAACTAGCACAGATACGCAGTATTTT.

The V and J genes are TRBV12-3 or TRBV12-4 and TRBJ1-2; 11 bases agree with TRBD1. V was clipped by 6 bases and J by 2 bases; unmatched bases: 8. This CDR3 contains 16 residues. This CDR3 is CASSHGTGGRNYGYTF. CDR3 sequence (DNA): TGTGCCAGCAGCCATGGGACAGGGGGACGGAACTATGGCTACACCTTC.

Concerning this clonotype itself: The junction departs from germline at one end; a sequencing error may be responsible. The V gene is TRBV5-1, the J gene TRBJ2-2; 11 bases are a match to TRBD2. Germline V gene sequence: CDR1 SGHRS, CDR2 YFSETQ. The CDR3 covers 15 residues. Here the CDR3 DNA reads TGCGCCAGCGGCTTTAGCGGGAGGGACACCGGGGAGCTGTTTTTT. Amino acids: CASGFSGRDTGELFF. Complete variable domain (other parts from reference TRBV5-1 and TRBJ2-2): KAGVTQTPRYLIKTRGQQVTLSCSPISGHRSVSWYQQTPGQGLQFLFEYFSETQRNKGNFPGRFSGRQFSNSRSEMNVSTLELGDSALYLCASGFSGRDTGELFFGEGSRLTVL.